Listed below are T cell receptor beta chains from one sample, sequenced in a study of T cells after yellow fever vaccination. TCRdb re-called the 5' RACE reads with MiXCR, one entry per CDR3 protein. The table records approximately 93,000 distinct CDR3 sequences, under 6.5% of them present only once. Sample: CD8+ T cells sorted from PBMCs, taken 10 days after the yellow fever booster vaccination. The receptors come from a man aged 18-30 years who received the YFV17D yellow fever vaccine. Both conserved end residues are part of each CDR3. The order of the fields is CDR3 length, V gene, J gene, CDR3 protein.

>19|TRBV28|TRBJ2-3
CASSFTGTSGGSSTDTQYF
>16|TRBV9|TRBJ2-7
CASSPGSGVSMDEQYF
>18|TRBV4-1|TRBJ2-2
CASSPLRDRITYTGELLF
>19|TRBV19|TRBJ2-1
CASSIDSPYSIGPYNEQFF
>16|TRBV30|TRBJ2-7
CAWSIQPGLAAYEQYF
>14|TRBV6-5|TRBJ2-1
CASSYGVLYNEQFF
>14|TRBV7-9|TRBJ2-5
CASSTGGKLETQYF
>14|TRBV7-8|TRBJ2-2
CASSLDWVAGELFF
>12|TRBV7-8|TRBJ2-7
CASTRVSHEQYF
>13|TRBV4-1|TRBJ2-7
CASSQVEGPEQYF
>13|TRBV5-1|TRBJ1-1
CASSLVLNTEAFF
>17|TRBV28|TRBJ1-6
CASITPYGYEGNSPLHF
>17|TRBV13|TRBJ2-2
CASSPGTSGGLTGELFF
>15|TRBV9|TRBJ2-1
CASSGPSSSVGEQFF
>13|TRBV12-3/TRBV12-4|TRBJ1-2
CASSETANYGYTF
>17|TRBV7-6|TRBJ2-2
CASSSSIRDYTTGELFF
>14|TRBV12-3/TRBV12-4|TRBJ1-1
CASSFGVDATEAFF
>13|TRBV5-5|TRBJ1-1
CASSPGGGLEAFF
>15|TRBV7-2|TRBJ2-1
CASSLAGGLVDEQFF
>15|TRBV14|TRBJ2-3
CASSQVGVLGDTQYF
>14|TRBV5-1|TRBJ1-4
CASSSGGLSEKLFF
>13|TRBV5-6|TRBJ2-5
CASSPHLGGTQYF
>14|TRBV4-3|TRBJ2-2
CASSRARRTGELFF
>15|TRBV2|TRBJ2-5
CASSEGAGALSTQYF
>16|TRBV6-4|TRBJ2-1
CASSFLPTPGGSEQFF
>15|TRBV12-3/TRBV12-4|TRBJ1-5
CASSFRGKSNQPQHF